This T cell receptor beta chain was captured in a study of blood T cells in healthy people across ages. Regarding the study as a whole: The percentage of naive T cells correlated strongly with TCR beta diversity.

Each sample gave at least 7 million isolated PBMCs. About this clonotype itself: Its target is not known.

Next came a second PCR, run for about 6 to 11 cycles, which used a sample-barcoded 5' primer along with a J-beta primer mix. The template-switch adaptor, which had 12 random nucleotides, put a tag on each cDNA molecule. Each CDR3 protein is one row after TCRdb ran MiXCR on the 5' RACE reads. The sample includes about 830,000 distinct CDR3 sequences, 55% to 65% of them seen just once. This CDR3 region has 15 residues. CDR1 is SQVTM and CDR2 is ANQGSEA in the germline V gene. V was trimmed by 5 bases and J by 2 bases, leaving 17 bases between them. The source is a man younger than 40 in good health. The sequencing sample was made of blood. The gene calls are TRBV29-1 and TRBJ2-3; D is perhaps TRBD1 or TRBD2 (5 bases each). The CDR3 bases are TGCAGCGTTAACTCCGGGACGGAGGCCACAGATACGCAGTATTTT. Protein: CSVNSGTEATDTQYF.